These 13 T cell receptor beta chains were all obtained from the same sample, sequenced in a study of blood T cell repertoires in COVID-19. Clones were sequenced by immunoSEQ multiplex PCR, and TCRdb holds only the in-frame ones, with some missing. Altogether a few hundred thousand clones are present, about 90% being singletons, with the ten largest covering around 0.92%. The specimen was peripheral blood. Receptors originate from a man younger than 30 with COVID-19, enrolled during active disease.

Here the CDR3 reads CASSPRGGIGEQYF. In DNA form, the CDR3 reads TGTGCCAGCAGCCCCCGGGGTGGGATTGGCGAGCAGTACTTC. The chain combines TRBV5-6 with TRBJ2-7, with D perhaps matching TRBD2 (5 bases). Trimming removed 4 bases from V and 6 bases from J, with 17 bases in between. CDR3 length: 14 residues. Germline lookup yields CDR1 SGHDT and CDR2 YYEEEE.

In DNA, the CDR3 is TGCAGCGTTCCCTCCCCGGATGGCTACACCTTC. This sequence encodes CSVPSPDGYTF. This sequence joins TRBV29-1 and TRBJ1-2; D is ambiguous. The CDR3 has 11 residues. Germline V gene data show CDR1 as SQVTM and CDR2 as ANQGSEA. V was cut by 5 bases and J by 6 bases, with 10 bases left in between.

The chain's CDR3 is CASSLWTSGTYEQYF. The CDR3 DNA sequence: TGTGCCAGCAGTTTATGGACTAGCGGAACCTACGAGCAGTACTTC. The chain couples TRBV28 to TRBJ2-7, with 9 bases that match TRBD2. This CDR3 has 15 residues. J lost 2 bases, V lost 0 bases, and 2 bases had no gene match. In germline, CDR1 is MDHEN, CDR2 SYDVKM.

The V call is TRBV6-5, the J call TRBJ1-2, with 8 nucleotides matching TRBD1. V gave up 6 bases and J gave up 2 bases; unmatched junction bases: 8. The CDR3 runs 15 residues. Germline V gives CDR1 MNHEY, CDR2 SVGAGI. This CDR3 reads CASSRTGFENYGYTF. CDR3 sequence (DNA): TGTGCCAGCAGCCGGACAGGGTTTGAAAACTATGGCTACACCTTC.

The genes are TRBV10-3 and TRBJ2-2; no definite D call. The V end lost 0 bases, the J end lost 6 bases, and 17 bases lay between the germline ends. This CDR3 has 17 amino acids. The germline V gene has CDR1 ENHRY and CDR2 SYGVKD. The CDR3 sequence: CAISESSGSVTAGELFF. CDR3 DNA: TGTGCCATCAGTGAGTCCTCAGGTTCGGTCACGGCCGGGGAGCTGTTTTTT.

The chain joins TRBV7-2 to TRBJ2-2; D is possibly TRBD1 (6 bases). The CDR3 totals 14 residues. Germline assignment: CDR1 SGHTA and CDR2 FQGNSA. The V gene lost 10 bases and the J gene lost 4 bases, with 16 bases spanning the gap. DNA of the CDR3: TGTGCCAAGGGGGATATATCGTTCACCGGGGAGCTGTTTTTT. It yields the protein CAKGDISFTGELFF.

The V gene is TRBV2, the J gene TRBJ2-7; 7 bases match TRBD1. V shed 0 bases, J shed 3 bases, and the junction held 14 bases outside the gene matches. This CDR3 comprises 18 residues. CDR1 is SNHLY and CDR2 is FYNNEI in the germline V gene. The CDR3 loop reads CASSEAVSFGDRDYEQYF. CDR3 coding DNA: TGTGCCAGCAGTGAAGCGGTGTCCTTTGGGGACAGAGACTACGAGCAGTACTTC.

This clone was counted a single time. The J gene is TRBJ2-5, the V gene TRBV4-1, with 9 bases identical to TRBD2. From germline, CDR1 is MGHRA and CDR2 YSYEKL. The CDR3 runs 18 residues. Germline trimming cut 6 bases from V and 4 bases from J; bases unmatched to any gene: 18. CDR3 nucleotides: TGCGCCAGCAGTCCTAAGGGTAGCGGGAGTTTGGTGGGAGAGACCCAGTACTTC. This gives the protein CASSPKGSGSLVGETQYF.

The chain employs TRBV21-1 and TRBJ2-7; the listed D gene, TRBD1, was not tested against the DNA. TRBV21-1 is given as a pseudogene. This CDR3 is 14 amino acids long. As DNA, the CDR3 is TGTGCCAGCAGCCCCGGGACAGGATGCTACGAGCAGTACTTC. It specifies CASSPGTGCYEQYF.

The CDR3 spells CASSDSGGRELFF. The CDR3 DNA sequence: TGTGCCAGCAGTGACAGCGGGGGGCGGGAGCTGTTTTTT. The chain combines TRBV6-1 with TRBJ2-2; the match to TRBD2 covers 9 bases. The CDR3 length is 13 residues. With 3 bases clipped from V and 9 bases from J, the junction kept 2 bases outside the gene matches. Germline values: CDR1 MNHNS, CDR2 SASEGT.

The CDR3 protein is CASSTVFYEQYF. The CDR3 bases are TGTGCCAGCAGTACGGTTTTCTACGAGCAGTACTTC. This rearrangement joins TRBV6-2 or TRBV6-3 to TRBJ2-7; D not certain. Germline V lookup: CDR1 MNHEY, CDR2 SVGEGT. Trimming took 5 bases from V and 3 from J, leaving 8 bases between them. This CDR3 is 12 amino acids long.

The rearrangement uses TRBV5-5 and TRBJ1-5; 10 positions match TRBD1. Germline V CDR1 and CDR2: SGHKS, YYEKEE (reference sequence). The CDR3 is made up of 16 amino acids. Germline trimming cut 2 bases from V and 7 bases from J; bases unmatched to any gene: 9. This CDR3 reads CASSLGRDRGGQPQHF. The CDR3 nucleotides read TGTGCCAGCAGCTTAGGCCGGGACAGGGGTGGGCAGCCCCAGCATTTT.

This clone was counted once. The chain joins TRBV5-1 to TRBJ2-1, with 9 bases identical to TRBD1. This CDR3 has 16 amino acids. The V and J ends lost 0 bases and 1 base, in that order; junction bases with no gene match: 2. Per the germline V gene, CDR1 is SGHRS and CDR2 is YFSETQ. The CDR3 DNA reads as TGCGCCAGCAGCTTGGAGGGGACAGGGTCCTACAATGAGCAGTTCTTC. This encodes CASSLEGTGSYNEQFF.